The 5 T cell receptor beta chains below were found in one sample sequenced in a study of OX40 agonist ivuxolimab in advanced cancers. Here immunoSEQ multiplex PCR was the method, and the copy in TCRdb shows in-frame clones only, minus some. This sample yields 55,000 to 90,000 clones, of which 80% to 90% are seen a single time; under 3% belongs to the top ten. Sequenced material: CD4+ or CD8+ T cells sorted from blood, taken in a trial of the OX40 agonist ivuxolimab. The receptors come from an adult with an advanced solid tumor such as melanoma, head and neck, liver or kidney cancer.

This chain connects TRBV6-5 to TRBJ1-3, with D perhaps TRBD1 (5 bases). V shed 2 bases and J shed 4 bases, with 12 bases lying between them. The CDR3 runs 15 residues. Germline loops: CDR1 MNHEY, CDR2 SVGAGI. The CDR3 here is CASSYGGTAGNTIYF. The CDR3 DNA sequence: TGTGCCAGCAGTTACGGGGGGACGGCGGGAAACACCATATATTTT.

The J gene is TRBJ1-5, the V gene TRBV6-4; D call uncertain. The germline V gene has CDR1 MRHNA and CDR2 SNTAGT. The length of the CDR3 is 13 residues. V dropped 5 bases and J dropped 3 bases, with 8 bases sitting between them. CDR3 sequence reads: CASSPGPNQPQHF. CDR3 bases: TGTGCCAGCAGTCCCGGACCCAATCAGCCCCAGCATTTT.

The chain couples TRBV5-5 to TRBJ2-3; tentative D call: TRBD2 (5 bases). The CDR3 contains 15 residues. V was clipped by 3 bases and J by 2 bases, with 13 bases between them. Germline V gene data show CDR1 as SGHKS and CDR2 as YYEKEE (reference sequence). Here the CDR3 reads CASSSFPRDTDTQYF. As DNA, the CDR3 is TGTGCCAGCAGCTCTTTTCCTCGGGACACAGATACGCAGTATTTT.

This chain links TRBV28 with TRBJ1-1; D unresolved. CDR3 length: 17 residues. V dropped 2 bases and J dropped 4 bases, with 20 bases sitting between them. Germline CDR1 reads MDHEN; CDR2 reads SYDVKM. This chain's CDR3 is CASSLGPGGKGRTEAFF. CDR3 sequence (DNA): TGTGCCAGCAGTTTAGGCCCGGGAGGGAAAGGTCGCACTGAAGCTTTCTTT.

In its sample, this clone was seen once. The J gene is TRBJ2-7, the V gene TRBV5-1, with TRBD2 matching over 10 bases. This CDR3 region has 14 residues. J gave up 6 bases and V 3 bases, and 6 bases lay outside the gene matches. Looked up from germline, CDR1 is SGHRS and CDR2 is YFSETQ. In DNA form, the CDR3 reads TGCGCCAGCAGCTGGGAACTAGCGGGACGCGAGCAGTACTTC. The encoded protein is CASSWELAGREQYF.